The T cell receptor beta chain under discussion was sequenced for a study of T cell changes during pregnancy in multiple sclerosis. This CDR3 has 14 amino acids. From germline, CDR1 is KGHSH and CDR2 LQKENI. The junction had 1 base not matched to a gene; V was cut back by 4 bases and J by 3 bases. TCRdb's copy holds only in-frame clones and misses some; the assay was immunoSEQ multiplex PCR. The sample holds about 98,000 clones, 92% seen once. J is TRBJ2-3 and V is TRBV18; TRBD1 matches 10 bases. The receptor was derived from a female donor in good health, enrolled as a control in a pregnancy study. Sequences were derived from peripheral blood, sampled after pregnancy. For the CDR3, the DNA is TGTGCCAGCTCACTGGACAGGGGGACAGATACGCAGTATTTT. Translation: CASSLDRGTDTQYF.